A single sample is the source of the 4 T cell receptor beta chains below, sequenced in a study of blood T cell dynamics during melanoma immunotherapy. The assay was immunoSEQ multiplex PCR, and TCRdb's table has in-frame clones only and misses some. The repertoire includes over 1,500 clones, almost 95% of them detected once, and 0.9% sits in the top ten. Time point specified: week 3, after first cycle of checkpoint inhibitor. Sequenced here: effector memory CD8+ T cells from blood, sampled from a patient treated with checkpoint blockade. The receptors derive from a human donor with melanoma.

CDR3 residues: CASSLAGGGQYF. DNA for the CDR3: TGTGCCAGCAGCTTAGCAGGGGGCGGACAGTACTTC. This chain links TRBV7-6 with TRBJ2-5, with 7 nucleotides matching TRBD1. Per the germline V gene, CDR1 is SGHVS and CDR2 is FNYEAQ. V lost 0 bases, J lost 11 bases, and 3 bases stayed unmatched. The CDR3 consists of 12 residues. The whole variable domain, filled in from reference TRBV7-6 and TRBJ2-5, reads GAGVSQSPRYKVTKRGQDVALRCDPISGHVSLYWYRQALGQGPEFLTYFNYEAQQDKSGLPNDRFSAERPEGSISTLTIQRTEQRDSAMYRCASSLAGGGQYFGPGTRLLVL.

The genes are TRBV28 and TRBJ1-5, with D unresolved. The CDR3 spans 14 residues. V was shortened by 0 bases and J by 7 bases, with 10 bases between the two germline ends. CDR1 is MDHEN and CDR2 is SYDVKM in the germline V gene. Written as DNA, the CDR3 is TGTGCCAGCAGTTTATGGCAGGATACGCAGCCCCAGCATTTT. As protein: CASSLWQDTQPQHF.

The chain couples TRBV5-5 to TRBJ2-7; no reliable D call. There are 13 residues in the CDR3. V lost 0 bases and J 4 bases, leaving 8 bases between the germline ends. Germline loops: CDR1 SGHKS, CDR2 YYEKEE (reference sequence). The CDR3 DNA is TGTGCCAGCAGCTTGGGGTCAGAGTACGAGCAGTACTTC. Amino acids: CASSLGSEYEQYF.

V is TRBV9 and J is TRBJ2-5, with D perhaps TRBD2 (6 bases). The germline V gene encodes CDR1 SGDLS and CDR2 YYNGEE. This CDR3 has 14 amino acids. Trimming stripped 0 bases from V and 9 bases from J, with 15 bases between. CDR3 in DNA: TGTGCCAGCAGCGTAGGCGGGAACCCGGAGGCCCAGTACTTC. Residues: CASSVGGNPEAQYF.